Sequencing of this TCR beta chain was carried out in a study of T cells in localized non-small cell lung cancer. Findings and limits, study-wide: Uninvolved adjacent lung showed the highest T cell clonality, exceeding tumor. As only one tumor region underwent sequencing, heterogeneity remains possible. A raised T cell density in blood coincided with lengthier overall survival.

The CDR3 is made up of 14 amino acids. The V end was cut by 7 bases, the J end by 7 bases, with 19 bases between. CDR1 and CDR2 from the germline V gene are SNHLY and FYNNEI. Notes on this clone: The antigen remains undetermined.

Sequencing used immunoSEQ multiplex PCR; TCRdb keeps in-frame clones, though not all of them. The top ten hold about 20% of the sample, which has 75,000 to 80,000 clones, 70% to 90% seen once. The source is a woman aged 35 to 69 with stage I squamous cell lung carcinoma. The V and J genes are TRBV2 and TRBJ1-1; D unclear. The specimen was peripheral blood, collected before any cancer treatment. The chain's CDR3 is CASIRNSGRYEAFF. As DNA, the CDR3 is TGTGCCAGCATCCGGAACAGTGGGCGTTATGAAGCTTTCTTT.